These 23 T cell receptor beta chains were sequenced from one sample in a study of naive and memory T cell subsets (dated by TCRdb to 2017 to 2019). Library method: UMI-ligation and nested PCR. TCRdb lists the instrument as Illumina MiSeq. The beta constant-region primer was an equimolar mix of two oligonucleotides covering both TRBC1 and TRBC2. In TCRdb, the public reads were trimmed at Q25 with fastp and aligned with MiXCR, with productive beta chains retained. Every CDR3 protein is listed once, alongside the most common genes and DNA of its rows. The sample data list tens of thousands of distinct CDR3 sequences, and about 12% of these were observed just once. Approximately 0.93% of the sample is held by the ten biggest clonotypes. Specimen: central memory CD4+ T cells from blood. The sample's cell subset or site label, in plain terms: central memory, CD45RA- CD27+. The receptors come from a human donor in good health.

CDR3 amino acids: CSAMSGIYNEQFF. The CDR3 DNA reads TGCAGTGCTATGAGCGGGATTTACAATGAGCAGTTCTTC. This chain connects TRBV20-1 to TRBJ2-1, with 7 bases matching TRBD2. The CDR3 is 13 residues long. The V gene's germline CDR1 is DFQATT and CDR2 SNEGSKA (reference sequence). The V gene end was trimmed by 4 bases and the J gene end by 4 bases; junction bases not matched to a gene: 4.

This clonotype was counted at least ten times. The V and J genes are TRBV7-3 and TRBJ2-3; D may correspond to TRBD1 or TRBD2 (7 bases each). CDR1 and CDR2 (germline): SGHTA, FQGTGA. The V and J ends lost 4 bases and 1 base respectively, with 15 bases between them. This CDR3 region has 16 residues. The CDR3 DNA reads TGTGCCAGCAGCTACAGGGGCGGGAGCGGCACAGATACGCAGTATTTT. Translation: CASSYRGGSGTDTQYF.

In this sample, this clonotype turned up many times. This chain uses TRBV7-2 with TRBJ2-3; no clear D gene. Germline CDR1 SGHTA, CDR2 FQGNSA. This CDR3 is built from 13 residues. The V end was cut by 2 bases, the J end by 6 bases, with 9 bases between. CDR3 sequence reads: CASSLTEYDTQYF. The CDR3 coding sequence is TGTGCCAGCAGCTTAACCGAATACGATACGCAGTATTTT.

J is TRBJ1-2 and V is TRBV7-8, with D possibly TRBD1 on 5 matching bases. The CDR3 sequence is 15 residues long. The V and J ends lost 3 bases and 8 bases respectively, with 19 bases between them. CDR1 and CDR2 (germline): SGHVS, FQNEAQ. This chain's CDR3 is CASSFSTGTANGYTF. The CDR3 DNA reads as TGTGCCAGCAGCTTTAGCACCGGGACGGCAAACGGCTACACCTTC.

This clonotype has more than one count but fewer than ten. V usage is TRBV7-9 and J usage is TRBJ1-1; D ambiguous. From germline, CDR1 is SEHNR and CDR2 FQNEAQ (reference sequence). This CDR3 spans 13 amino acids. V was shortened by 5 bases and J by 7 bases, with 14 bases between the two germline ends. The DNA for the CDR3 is TGTGCCAGCAGCGCCCGAAACGGAATTGAAGCTTTCTTT. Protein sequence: CASSARNGIEAFF.

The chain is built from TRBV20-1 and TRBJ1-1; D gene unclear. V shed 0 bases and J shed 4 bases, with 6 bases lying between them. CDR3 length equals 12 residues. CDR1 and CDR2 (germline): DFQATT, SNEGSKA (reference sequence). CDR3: CSAREPTTEAFF. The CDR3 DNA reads TGCAGTGCTAGAGAACCCACCACTGAAGCTTTCTTT.

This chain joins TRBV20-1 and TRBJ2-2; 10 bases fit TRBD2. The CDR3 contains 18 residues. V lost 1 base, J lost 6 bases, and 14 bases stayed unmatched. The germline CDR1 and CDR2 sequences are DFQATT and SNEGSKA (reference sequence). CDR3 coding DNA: TGCAGTGCTAGAGTTCCTAGCGGGAGCCGGGTCTCGGCCGGGGAGCTGTTTTTT. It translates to CSARVPSGSRVSAGELFF.

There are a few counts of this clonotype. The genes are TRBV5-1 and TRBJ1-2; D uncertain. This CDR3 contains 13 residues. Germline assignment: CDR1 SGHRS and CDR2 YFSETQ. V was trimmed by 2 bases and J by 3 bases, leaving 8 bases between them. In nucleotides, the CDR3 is TGCGCCAGCAGCTTTAATGGAGACTATGGCTACACCTTC. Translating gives CASSFNGDYGYTF.

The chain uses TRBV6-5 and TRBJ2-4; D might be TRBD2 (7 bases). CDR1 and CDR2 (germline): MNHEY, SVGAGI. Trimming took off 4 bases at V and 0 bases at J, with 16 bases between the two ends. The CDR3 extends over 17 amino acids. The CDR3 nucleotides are TGTGCCAGCAGTTCCCGGGGGGCGTCTGGAGCCAAAAACATTCAGTACTTC. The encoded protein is CASSSRGASGAKNIQYF.

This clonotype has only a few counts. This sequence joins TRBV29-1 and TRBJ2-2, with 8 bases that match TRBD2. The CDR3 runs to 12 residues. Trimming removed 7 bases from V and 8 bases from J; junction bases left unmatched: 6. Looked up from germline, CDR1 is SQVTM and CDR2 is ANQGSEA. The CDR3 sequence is CSATREGGELFF. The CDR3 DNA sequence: TGCAGCGCCACTCGGGAGGGGGGGGAGCTGTTTTTT.

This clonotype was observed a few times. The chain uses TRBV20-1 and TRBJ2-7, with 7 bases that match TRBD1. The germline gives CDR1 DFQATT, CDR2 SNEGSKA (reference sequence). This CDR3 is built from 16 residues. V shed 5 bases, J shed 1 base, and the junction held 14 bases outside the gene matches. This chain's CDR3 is CSAQSRDRTLSYEQYF. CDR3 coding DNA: TGCAGTGCTCAGTCCCGGGACAGAACCCTGTCCTACGAGCAGTACTTC.

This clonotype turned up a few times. This CDR3 is CSVEDTPYGYTF. CDR3 DNA sequence: TGCAGCGTTGAAGATACCCCTTATGGCTACACCTTC. The V and J genes are TRBV29-1 and TRBJ1-2; no firm D call. The germline V and J ends were trimmed by 0 bases and 5 bases, with 7 bases remaining between them. Germline V lookup: CDR1 SQVTM, CDR2 ANQGSEA. The CDR3 contains 12 residues.

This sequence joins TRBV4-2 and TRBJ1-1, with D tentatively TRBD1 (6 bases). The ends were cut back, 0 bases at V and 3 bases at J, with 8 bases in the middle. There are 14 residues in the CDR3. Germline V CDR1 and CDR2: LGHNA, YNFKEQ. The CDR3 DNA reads TGTGCCAGCAGCCAAGACAGGGGTTACACTGAAGCTTTCTTT. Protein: CASSQDRGYTEAFF.

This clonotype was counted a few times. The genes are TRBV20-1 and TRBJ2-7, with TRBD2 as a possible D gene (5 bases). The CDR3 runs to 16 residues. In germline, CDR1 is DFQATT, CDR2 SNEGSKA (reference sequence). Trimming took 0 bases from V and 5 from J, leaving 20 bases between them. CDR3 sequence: CSARDSTGISSNEQYF. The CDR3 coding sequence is TGCAGTGCTAGAGATAGTACGGGGATATCGTCAAACGAGCAGTACTTC.

The CDR3 reads CASSFRLGGWTSGRAADTQYF. The DNA of the CDR3 is TGTGCCAGCAGCTTTCGGTTGGGCGGCTGGACTAGCGGGAGGGCCGCGGATACGCAGTATTTT. V and J are TRBV7-2 and TRBJ2-3; 15 bases fit TRBD2. Germline V gene data show CDR1 as SGHTA and CDR2 as FQGNSA. With V trimmed by 3 bases and J by 6 bases, 19 bases remained unmatched. CDR3 size: 21 residues.

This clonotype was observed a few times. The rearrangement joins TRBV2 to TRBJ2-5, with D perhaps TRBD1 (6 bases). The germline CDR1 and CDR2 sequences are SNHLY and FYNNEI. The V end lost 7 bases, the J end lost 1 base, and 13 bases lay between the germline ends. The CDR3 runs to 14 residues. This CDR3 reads CASIRGQRQETQYF. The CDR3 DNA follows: TGTGCCAGCATTCGAGGACAGCGCCAAGAGACCCAGTACTTC.

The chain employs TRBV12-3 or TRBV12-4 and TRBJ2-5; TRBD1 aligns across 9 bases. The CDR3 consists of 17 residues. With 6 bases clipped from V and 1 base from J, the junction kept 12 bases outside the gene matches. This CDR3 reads CASSPGPGQGSQETQYF. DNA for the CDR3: TGTGCCAGCAGCCCTGGCCCGGGACAGGGATCCCAAGAGACCCAGTACTTC.

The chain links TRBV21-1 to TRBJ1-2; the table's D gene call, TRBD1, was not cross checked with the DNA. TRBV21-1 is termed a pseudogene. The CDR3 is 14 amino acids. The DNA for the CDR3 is TGTGCCAGCAGCAATGAACAGGTCGCCTATGGCTACACCTTC. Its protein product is CASSNEQVAYGYTF.

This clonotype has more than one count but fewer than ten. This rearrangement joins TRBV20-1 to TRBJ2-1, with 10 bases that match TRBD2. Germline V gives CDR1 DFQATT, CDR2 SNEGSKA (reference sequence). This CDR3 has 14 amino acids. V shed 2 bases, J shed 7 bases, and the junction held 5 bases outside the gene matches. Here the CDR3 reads CSARPPSGSNEQFF. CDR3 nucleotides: TGCAGTGCTAGACCTCCTAGCGGGAGTAATGAGCAGTTCTTC.

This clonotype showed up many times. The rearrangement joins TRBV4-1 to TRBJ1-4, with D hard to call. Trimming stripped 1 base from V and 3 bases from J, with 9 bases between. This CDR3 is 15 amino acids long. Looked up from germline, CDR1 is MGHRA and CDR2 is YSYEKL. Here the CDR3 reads CASSQVDGPNEKLFF. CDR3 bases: TGCGCCAGCAGCCAAGTTGATGGACCTAATGAAAAACTGTTTTTT.

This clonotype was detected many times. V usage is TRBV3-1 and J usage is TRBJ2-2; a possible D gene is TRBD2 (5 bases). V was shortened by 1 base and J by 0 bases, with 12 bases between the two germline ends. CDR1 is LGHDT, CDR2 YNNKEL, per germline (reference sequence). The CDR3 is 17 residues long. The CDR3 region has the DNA TGTGCCAGCAGCCAAGTTGGGAGACGAACGAACACCGGGGAGCTGTTTTTT. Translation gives CASSQVGRRTNTGELFF. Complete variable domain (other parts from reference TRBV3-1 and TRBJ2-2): DTAVSQTPKYLVTQMGNDKSIKCEQNLGHDTMYWYKQDSKKFLKIMFSYNNKELIINETVPNRFSPKSPDKAHLNLHINSLELGDSAVYFCASSQVGRRTNTGELFFGEGSRLTVL.

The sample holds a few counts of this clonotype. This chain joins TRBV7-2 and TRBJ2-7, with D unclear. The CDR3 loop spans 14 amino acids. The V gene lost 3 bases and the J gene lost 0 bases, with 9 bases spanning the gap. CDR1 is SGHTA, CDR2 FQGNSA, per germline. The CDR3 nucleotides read TGTGCCAGCAGCTTGTTACAGACCTCCTACGAGCAGTACTTC. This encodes CASSLLQTSYEQYF.

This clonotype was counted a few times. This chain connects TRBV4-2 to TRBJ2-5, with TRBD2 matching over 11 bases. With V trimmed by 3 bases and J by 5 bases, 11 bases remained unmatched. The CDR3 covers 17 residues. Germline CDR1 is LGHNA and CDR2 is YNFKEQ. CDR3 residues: CASSQVLAGGNAETQYF. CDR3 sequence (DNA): TGTGCCAGCAGCCAGGTGCTAGCGGGGGGCAACGCGGAGACCCAGTACTTC.